This TCR beta chain originates from a study of shared clonotypes between healthy human individuals. CDR1 and CDR2 from the germline V gene are DFQATT and SNEGSKA (reference sequence). The CDR3 has 11 residues. V lost 6 bases and J 4 bases, leaving 10 bases between the germline ends. The authors distributed each subset's genomic DNA evenly over several immunoSEQ plates. On sorted subsets, replicate PCRs used 150 to 250 ng DNA, or roughly 30,000 T cell genomes. Libraries were prepared by immunoSEQ multiplex PCR; TCRdb keeps only in-frame clonotypes and omits some of them. The sample has around 320,000 clones; 87% are singletons. As for this clone: Antigen unknown.

Findings and caveats of the study: Incompleteness in sorted-subset sequencing, despite large depth, was shown by rarefaction. Estimated richness was generally greater in naive than memory subsets.

V and J are TRBV20-1 and TRBJ2-7; maybe TRBD2 (6 bases). The TCR originated in a man aged 18 to 29 in good health. The source material was memory CD8+ T cells sorted from blood. This sample's subset: CD45RO+ cells pooled with CCR7-negative TemRA cells. The DNA for the CDR3 is TGCAGTGCCCCCCGGGAGTACGAGCAGTACTTC. This codes for CSAPREYEQYF.